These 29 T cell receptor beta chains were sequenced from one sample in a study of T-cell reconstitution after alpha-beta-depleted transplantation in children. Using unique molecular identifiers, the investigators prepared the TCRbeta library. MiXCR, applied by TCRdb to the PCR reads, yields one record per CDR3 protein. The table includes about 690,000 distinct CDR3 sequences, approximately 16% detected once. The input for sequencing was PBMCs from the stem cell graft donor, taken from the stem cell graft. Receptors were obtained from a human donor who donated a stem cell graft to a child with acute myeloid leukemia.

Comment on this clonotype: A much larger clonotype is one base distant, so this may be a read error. CDR3 in DNA: TGCAGTGGATTACACGGGGAACAGCCCCAGCATTTT. Amino acids: CSGLHGEQPQHF. This chain uses TRBV20-1 with TRBJ1-5, with D unresolved. V lost 7 bases to trimming and J lost 7 bases, with 14 bases between them. This CDR3 spans 12 amino acids. The germline V gene has CDR1 DFQATT and CDR2 SNEGSKA (reference sequence).

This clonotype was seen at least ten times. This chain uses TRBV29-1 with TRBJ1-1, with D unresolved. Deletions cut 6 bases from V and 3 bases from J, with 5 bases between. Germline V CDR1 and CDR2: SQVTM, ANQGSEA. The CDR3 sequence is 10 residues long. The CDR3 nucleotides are TGCAGCGTCCAGGACACTGAAGCTTTCTTT. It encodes CSVQDTEAFF.

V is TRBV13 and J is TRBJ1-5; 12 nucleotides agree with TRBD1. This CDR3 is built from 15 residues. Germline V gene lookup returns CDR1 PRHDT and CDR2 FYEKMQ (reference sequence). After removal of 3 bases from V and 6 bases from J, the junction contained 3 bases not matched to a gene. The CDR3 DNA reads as TGTGCCAGCAGCTTGGGACAGGGGGCGATTCAGCCCCAGCATTTT. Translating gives CASSLGQGAIQPQHF.

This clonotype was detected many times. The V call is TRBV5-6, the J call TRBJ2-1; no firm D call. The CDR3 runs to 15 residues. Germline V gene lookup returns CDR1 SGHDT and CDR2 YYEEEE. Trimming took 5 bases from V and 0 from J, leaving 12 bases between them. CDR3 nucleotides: TGTGCCAGCAGTTTTCAGAGAGTCTCCTACAATGAGCAGTTCTTC. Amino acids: CASSFQRVSYNEQFF. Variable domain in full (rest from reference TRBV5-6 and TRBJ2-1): DAGVTQSPTHLIKTRGQQVTLRCSPKSGHDTVSWYQQALGQGPQFIFQYYEEEERQRGNFPDRFSGHQFPNYSSELNVNALLLGDSALYLCASSFQRVSYNEQFFGPGTRLTVL.

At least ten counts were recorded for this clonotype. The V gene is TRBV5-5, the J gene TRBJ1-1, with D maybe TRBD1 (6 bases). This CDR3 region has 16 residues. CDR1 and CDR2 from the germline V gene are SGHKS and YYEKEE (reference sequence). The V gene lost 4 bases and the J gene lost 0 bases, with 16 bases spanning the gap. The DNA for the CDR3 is TGTGCCAGCAGCCTGCGGGGGGACATTATGAACACTGAAGCTTTCTTT. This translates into CASSLRGDIMNTEAFF.

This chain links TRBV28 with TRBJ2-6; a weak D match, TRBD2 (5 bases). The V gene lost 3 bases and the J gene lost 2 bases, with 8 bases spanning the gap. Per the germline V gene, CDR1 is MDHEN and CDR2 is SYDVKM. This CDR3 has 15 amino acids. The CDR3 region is CASSLEVAGANVLTF. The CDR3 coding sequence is TGTGCCAGCAGTTTGGAGGTTGCTGGGGCCAACGTCCTGACTTTC.

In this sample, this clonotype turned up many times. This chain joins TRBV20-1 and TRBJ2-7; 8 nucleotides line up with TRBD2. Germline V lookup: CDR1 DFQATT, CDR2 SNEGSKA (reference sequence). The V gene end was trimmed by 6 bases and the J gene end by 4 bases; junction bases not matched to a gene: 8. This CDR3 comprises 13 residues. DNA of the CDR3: TGCAGTGCGGAAGGACGGGGGGGATACGAGCAGTACTTC. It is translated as CSAEGRGGYEQYF.

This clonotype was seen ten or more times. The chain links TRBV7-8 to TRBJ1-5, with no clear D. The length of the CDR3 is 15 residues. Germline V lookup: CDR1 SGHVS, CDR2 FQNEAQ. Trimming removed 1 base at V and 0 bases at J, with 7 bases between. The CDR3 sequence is CASSLGFNSNQPQHF. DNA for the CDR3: TGTGCCAGCAGCTTAGGGTTTAATAGCAATCAGCCCCAGCATTTT.

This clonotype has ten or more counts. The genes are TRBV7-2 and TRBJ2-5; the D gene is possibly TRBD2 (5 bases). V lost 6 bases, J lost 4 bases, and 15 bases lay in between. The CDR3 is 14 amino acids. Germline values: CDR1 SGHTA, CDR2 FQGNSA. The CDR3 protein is CASRTGIMGETQYF. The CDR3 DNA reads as TGTGCCAGCAGAACCGGGATCATGGGAGAGACCCAGTACTTC.

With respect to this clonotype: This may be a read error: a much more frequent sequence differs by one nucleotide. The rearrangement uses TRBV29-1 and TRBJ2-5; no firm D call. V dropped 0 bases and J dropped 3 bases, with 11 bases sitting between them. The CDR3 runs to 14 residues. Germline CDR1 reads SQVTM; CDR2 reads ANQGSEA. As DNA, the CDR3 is TGCAGCGTTGAAGAAGGAAGCGCGGAAGAGACCCAGTACTTC. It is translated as CSVEEGSAEETQYF.

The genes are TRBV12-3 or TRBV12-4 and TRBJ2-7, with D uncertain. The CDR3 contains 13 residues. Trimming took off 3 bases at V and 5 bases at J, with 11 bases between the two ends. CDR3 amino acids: CASSFSPTNEQYF. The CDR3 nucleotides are TGTGCCAGCAGTTTTTCCCCTACAAACGAGCAGTACTTC.

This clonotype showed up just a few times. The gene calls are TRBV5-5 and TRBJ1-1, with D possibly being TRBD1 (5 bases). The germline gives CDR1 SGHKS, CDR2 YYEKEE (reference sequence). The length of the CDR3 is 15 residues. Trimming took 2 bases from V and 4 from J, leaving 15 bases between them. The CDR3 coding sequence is TGTGCCAGCAGCTTTATCGTCCGGGGCGGCACTGAAGCTTTCTTT. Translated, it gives CASSFIVRGGTEAFF.

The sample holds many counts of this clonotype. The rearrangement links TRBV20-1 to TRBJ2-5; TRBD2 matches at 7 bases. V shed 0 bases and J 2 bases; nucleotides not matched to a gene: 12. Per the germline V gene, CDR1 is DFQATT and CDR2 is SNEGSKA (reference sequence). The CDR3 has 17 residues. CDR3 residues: CSARDFGLAEPQETQYF. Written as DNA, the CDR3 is TGCAGTGCTAGAGATTTTGGCCTAGCGGAGCCTCAAGAGACCCAGTACTTC.

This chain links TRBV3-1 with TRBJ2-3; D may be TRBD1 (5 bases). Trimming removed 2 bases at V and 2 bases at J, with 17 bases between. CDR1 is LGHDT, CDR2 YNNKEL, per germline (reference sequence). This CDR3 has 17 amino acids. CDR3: CASSQSTVISLTDTQYF. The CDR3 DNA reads TGTGCCAGCAGCCAATCGACAGTAATTTCCCTCACAGATACGCAGTATTTT.

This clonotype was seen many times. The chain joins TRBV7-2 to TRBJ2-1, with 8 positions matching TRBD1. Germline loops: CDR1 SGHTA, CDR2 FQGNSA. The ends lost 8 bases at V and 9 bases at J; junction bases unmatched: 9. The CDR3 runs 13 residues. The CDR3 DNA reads TGTGCCAGCCGGGACAGGAGGATGGGTGAGCAGTTCTTC. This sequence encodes CASRDRRMGEQFF.

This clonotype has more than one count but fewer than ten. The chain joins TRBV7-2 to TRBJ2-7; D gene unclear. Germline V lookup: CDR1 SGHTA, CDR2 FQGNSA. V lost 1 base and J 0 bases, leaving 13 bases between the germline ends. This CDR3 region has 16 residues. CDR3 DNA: TGTGCCAGCAGCTTAGATGGGTTCAGGAGCTCCTACGAGCAGTACTTC. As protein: CASSLDGFRSSYEQYF.

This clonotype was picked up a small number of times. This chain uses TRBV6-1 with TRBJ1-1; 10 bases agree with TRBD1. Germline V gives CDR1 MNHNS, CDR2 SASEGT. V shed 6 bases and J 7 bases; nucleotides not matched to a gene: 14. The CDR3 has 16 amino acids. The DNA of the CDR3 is TGTGCCAGCAGCCTCGAGGGGACAGGGGCTGGAGGTGAAGCTTTCTTT. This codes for CASSLEGTGAGGEAFF.

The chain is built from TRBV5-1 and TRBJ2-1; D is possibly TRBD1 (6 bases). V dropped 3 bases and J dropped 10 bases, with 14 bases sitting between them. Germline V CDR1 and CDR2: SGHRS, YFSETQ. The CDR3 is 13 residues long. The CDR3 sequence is CASSSGRGQEQFF. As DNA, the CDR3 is TGCGCCAGCAGCTCGGGAAGGGGACAAGAGCAGTTCTTC.

As DNA, the CDR3 is TGTGCCAGCAGTTTACAGCGGGGGGTCAATGAGCAGTTCTTC. Its protein is CASSLQRGVNEQFF. This chain joins TRBV12-3 or TRBV12-4 and TRBJ2-1; TRBD2 aligns across 9 bases. Trimming at V came to 2 bases and at J to 6 bases, leaving 2 bases not matched to a gene. The CDR3 has 14 amino acids.

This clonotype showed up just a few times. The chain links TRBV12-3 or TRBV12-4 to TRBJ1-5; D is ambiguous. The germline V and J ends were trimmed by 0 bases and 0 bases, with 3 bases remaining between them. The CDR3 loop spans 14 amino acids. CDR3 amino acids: CASSLASSNQPQHF. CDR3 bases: TGTGCCAGCAGTTTAGCGTCTAGCAATCAGCCCCAGCATTTT.

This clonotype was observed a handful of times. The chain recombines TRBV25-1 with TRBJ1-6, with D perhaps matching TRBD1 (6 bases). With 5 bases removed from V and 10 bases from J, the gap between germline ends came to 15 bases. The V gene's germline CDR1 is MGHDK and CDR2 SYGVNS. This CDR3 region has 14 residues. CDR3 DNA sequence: TGTGCCAGCAGTCGGGGGGCGAGTATCTCACCCCTCCACTTT. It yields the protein CASSRGASISPLHF.

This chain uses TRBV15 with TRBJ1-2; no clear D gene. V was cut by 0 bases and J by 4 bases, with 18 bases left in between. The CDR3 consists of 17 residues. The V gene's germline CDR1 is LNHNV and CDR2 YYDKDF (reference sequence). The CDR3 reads CATSRDLGSSTFYGYTF. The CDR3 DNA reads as TGTGCCACCAGCAGAGATCTCGGGTCATCAACTTTCTATGGCTACACCTTC. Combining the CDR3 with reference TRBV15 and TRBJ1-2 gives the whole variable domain DAMVIQNPRYQVTQFGKPVTLSCSQTLNHNVMYWYQQKSSQAPKLLFHYYDKDFNNEADTPDNFQSRRPNTSFCFLDIRSPGLGDTAMYLCATSRDLGSSTFYGYTFGSGTRLTVV.

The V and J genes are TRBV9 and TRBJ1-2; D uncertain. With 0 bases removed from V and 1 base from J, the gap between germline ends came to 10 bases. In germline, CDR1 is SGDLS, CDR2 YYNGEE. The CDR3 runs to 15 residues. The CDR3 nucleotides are TGTGCCAGCAGCGTAGGCGATGGGAGTAACTATGGCTACACCTTC. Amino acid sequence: CASSVGDGSNYGYTF.

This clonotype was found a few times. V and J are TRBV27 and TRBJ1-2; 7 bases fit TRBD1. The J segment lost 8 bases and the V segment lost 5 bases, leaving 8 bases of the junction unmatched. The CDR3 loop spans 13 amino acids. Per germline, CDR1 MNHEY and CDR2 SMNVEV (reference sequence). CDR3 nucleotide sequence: TGTGCCAGCAGTCCAGGGGGGTCGGGAGGCTACACCTTC. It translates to CASSPGGSGGYTF.

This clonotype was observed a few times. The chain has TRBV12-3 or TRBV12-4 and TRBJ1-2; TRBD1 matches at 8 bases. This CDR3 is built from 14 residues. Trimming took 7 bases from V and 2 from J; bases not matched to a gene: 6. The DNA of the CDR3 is TGTGCCAGCATCTCAGGGGGCGCAAACTATGGCTACACCTTC. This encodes CASISGGANYGYTF.

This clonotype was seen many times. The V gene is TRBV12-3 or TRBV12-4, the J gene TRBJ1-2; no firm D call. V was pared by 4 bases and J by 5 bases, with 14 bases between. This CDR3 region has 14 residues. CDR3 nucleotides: TGTGCCAGCAGTTCTGGACCCAACCGATATGGCTACACCTTC. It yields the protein CASSSGPNRYGYTF.

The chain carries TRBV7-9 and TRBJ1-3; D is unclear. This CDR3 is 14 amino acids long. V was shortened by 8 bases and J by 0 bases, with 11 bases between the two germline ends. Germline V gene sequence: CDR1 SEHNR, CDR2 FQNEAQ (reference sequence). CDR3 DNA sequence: TGTGCCAGCGACGAGATCCGCTCTGGAAACACCATATATTTT. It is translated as CASDEIRSGNTIYF.

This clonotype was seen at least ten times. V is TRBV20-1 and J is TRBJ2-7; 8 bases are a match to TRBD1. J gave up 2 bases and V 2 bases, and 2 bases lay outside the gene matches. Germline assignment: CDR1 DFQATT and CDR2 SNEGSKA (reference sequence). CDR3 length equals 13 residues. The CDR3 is CSARKQGAYEQYF. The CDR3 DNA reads TGCAGTGCTAGAAAACAGGGGGCCTACGAGCAGTACTTC.

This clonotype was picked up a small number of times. In DNA, the CDR3 is TGCAGTGCTAGAACCCCCGGGTCCTCTGGGGCCAACGTCCTGACTTTC. It specifies CSARTPGSSGANVLTF. The genes are TRBV20-1 and TRBJ2-6; D unclear. Trimming took 2 bases from V and 0 from J, leaving 11 bases between them. The CDR3 length is 16 residues. Germline CDR1 and CDR2: DFQATT and SNEGSKA (reference sequence).